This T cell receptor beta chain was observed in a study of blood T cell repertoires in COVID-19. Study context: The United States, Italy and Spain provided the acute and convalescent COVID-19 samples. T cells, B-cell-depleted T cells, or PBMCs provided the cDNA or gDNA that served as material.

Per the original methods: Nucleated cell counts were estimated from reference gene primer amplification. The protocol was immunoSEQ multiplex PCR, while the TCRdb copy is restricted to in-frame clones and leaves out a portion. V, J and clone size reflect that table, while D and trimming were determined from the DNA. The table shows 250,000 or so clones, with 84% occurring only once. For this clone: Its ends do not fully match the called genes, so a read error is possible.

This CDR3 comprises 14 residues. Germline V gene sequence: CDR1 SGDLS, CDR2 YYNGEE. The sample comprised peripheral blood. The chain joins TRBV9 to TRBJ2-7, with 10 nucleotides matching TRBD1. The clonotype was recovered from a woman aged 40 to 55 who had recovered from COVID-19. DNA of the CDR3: TGTGTCAGCAGCCCCCGGACAGGGGGCTACGAGCAGTACTTC. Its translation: CVSSPRTGGYEQYF.